This T cell receptor (beta chain) was sequenced in a study of post-analysis software for immune sequencing data. The overall study: There were relapsing-remitting, secondary progressive and progressive-relapsing multiple sclerosis among the disease courses included. Overall study results and limits: Comparison with controls showed significantly lower normalized Chao1 diversity in multiple sclerosis patients. TRBV segments more frequent in patients than in controls numbered roughly 5 and included TRBV5-6, TRBV5-1 and TRBV20-1. F measure showed strong co-clustering of same-batch samples.

Germline assignment: CDR1 DFQATT and CDR2 SNEGSKA (reference sequence). This CDR3 comprises 14 residues. Trimming pared 0 bases from V and 6 bases from J, leaving 12 bases between. Presence of unique molecular identifiers characterized the TCR beta cDNA libraries. With 1 to 10 million T cells as the source, approximately 450,000 cDNA molecules resulted. TCRdb fed the PCR reads into MiXCR, producing one record per CDR3 protein. The top ten hold 4% to 5.5% of the sample, which has about 820,000 distinct CDR3 sequences, roughly half seen once. Concerning this clonotype itself: Antigen: not known.

This clonotype was sampled from a girl aged 10 to 17 with multiple sclerosis. Material: blood. The V and J genes are TRBV20-1 and TRBJ2-1; no firm D call. CDR3 residues: CSARDLSVVNEQFF. CDR3 bases: TGCAGTGCTAGAGATCTTAGTGTCGTCAATGAGCAGTTCTTC.